This T cell receptor beta chain was observed in a study of technical replicates of blood from a few donors. Trimming at V came to 4 bases and at J to 4 bases, leaving 7 bases not matched to a gene. Looked up from germline, CDR1 is SGHRS and CDR2 is YFSETQ. The length of the CDR3 is 15 residues. Here immunoSEQ multiplex PCR was the method, and the copy in TCRdb shows in-frame clones only, minus some. The table lists roughly 70,000 clones, 90% to 95% of them singletons. The chain is built from TRBV5-1 and TRBJ2-5; 10 positions agree with TRBD2. The sequence was obtained from a human donor in good health. Sequenced sample: T cells isolated from PBMCs. CDR3 loop: CASSPAGGPRETQYF. The CDR3, as DNA: TGCGCCAGCAGCCCAGCGGGAGGGCCACGAGAGACCCAGTACTTC.